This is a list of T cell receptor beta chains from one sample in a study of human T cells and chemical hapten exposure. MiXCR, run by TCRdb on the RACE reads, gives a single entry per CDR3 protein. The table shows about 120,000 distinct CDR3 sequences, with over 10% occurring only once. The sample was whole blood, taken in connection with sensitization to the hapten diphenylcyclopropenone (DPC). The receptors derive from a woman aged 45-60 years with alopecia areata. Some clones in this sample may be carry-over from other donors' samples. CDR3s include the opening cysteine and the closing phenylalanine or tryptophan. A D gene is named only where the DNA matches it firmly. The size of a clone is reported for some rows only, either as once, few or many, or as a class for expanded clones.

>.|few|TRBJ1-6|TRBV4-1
TGCGCCAGCAGCCAAGAAACGCGGAGCTCCTATAATTCACCCCTCCACTTT
CASSQETRSSYNSPLHF
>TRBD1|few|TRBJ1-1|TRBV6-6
TGTGCCAGCAGTCCGGCGACAGGGGTTACGGAAGCTTTCTTT
CASSPATGVTEAFF
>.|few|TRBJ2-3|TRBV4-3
TGCGCCAGCAGCCCATTAGCGTCCGGCTCAGATACGCAGTATTTT
CASSPLASGSDTQYF
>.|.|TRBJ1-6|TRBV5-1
TGCGCCAGCAGCTTGTTCGAGGATTCACCCCTCCACTTT
CASSLFEDSPLHF
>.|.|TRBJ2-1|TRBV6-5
TGTGCCAGCAGTTATTCCTACAATGAGCAGTTCTTC
CASSYSYNEQFF
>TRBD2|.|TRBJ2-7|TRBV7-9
TGTGCCAGCAGCTTGAGAGGGGCTACTAGCGGATCATACGAGCAGTACTTC
CASSLRGATSGSYEQYF
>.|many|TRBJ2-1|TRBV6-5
TGTGCCAGCAGTTACGATCAGAGTGAGCAGTTCTTC
CASSYDQSEQFF
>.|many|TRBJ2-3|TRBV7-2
TGTGCCAGCAGCTTCGAGGGGAGGACGCAGTATTTT
CASSFEGRTQYF
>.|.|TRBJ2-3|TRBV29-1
TGCAGCGTCCCCGGGCAGCGCACAGATACGCAGTATTTT
CSVPGQRTDTQYF
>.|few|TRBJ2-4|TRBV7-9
TGTGCCAGCAGCTCACGATACAGCCCGATTCAGTACTTC
CASSSRYSPIQYF
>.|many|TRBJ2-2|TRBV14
TGTGCCAGCAGCCAGCTCGGAGGGGCGGTCGGGGAGCTGTTTTTT
CASSQLGGAVGELFF
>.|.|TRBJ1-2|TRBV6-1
TGTGCCAGCAGTGCCGTGGGGAGAGTATATGGCTACACCTTC
CASSAVGRVYGYTF
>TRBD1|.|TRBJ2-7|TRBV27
TGTGCCAGAAGTTTAATGGACAGGGGCCACGAGCAGTACTTC
CARSLMDRGHEQYF
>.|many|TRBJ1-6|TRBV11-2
TGTGCCAGCAGCTTAGTGGACAAGGGATCACCCCTCCACTTT
CASSLVDKGSPLHF
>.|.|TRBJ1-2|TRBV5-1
TGCGCCAGCAGCTTGGCTCCAGGGAGCAACTATGGCTACACCTTC
CASSLAPGSNYGYTF
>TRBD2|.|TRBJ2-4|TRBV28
TGTGCCAGCAGTTTACCCCCCTTGGCGGGGGATAGAGCCAAAAACATTCAGTACTTC
CASSLPPLAGDRAKNIQYF
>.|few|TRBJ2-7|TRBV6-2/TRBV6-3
TGTGCCAGCAGTTACGGGGCCCCAAGGGGTCTCGAGCAGTACTTC
CASSYGAPRGLEQYF
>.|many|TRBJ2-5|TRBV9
TGTGCCAGCAGCCCCGGTACGGCGGGAGAGACCCAGTACTTC
CASSPGTAGETQYF
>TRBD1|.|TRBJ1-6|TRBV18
TGTGCCAGCTCACCCCCCGGGACAGCTGGAAATTCACCCCTCCACTTT
CASSPPGTAGNSPLHF
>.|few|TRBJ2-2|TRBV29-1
TGCAGCGGGTCCGGGACACTTAACACCGGGGAGCTGTTTTTT
CSGSGTLNTGELFF
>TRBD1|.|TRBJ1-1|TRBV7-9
TGTGCCAGCAGCTTGGGACAGGGAAGAAGGACTGAAGCTTTCTTT
CASSLGQGRRTEAFF
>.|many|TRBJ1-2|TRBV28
TGTGCCAGCAGTAACCCCCGGAGGGTTTTCTATGGCTACACCTTC
CASSNPRRVFYGYTF
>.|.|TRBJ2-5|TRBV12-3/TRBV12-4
TGTGCCAGCAGTTTCCAGGTAGAGTGGCAAGAGACCCGGTACTTC
CASSFQVEWQETRYF
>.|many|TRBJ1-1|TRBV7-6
TGTGCCAGCAGCCCGGACACTGAAGCTTTCTTT
CASSPDTEAFF
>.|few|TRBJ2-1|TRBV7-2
TGTGCCAGCAGCTCCAACTCTTATGAGCAGTTCTTC
CASSSNSYEQFF
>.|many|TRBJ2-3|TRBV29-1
TGCAGCGCCAACCAGGGGACAGATACGCAGTATTTT
CSANQGTDTQYF
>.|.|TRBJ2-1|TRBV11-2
TGTGCCAGCAGCTTAGTAACAGTCAGCTCCTACAATGAGCAGTTCTTC
CASSLVTVSSYNEQFF
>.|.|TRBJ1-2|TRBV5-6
TGTGCCAGCAGCTTGCGGCAGGATTATGGCTACACCTTC
CASSLRQDYGYTF
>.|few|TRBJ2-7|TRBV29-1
TGCAGCGCGACGGGGAGGATCGGATACGAGCAGTACTTC
CSATGRIGYEQYF
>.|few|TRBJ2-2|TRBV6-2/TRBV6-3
TGTGCCAGCAGGGCCCGACCCCAGAGGGCCGGGGAGCTGTTTTTT
CASRARPQRAGELFF
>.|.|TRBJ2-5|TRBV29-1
TGCAGCGGGAGGAGGTCGGGGCAACAAGAGACCCAGTACTTC
CSGRRSGQQETQYF
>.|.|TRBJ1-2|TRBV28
TGTGCCAGCAGTTTATTACCGGGGGTCACGGGAGATGGCTACACCTTC
CASSLLPGVTGDGYTF
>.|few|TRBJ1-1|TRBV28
TGTGCCAGCAGCCGCCCCCGGGGGCCGAAGAACACTGAAGCTTTCTTT
CASSRPRGPKNTEAFF
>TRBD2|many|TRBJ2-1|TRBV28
TGTGCCAGCAGTTTGGGTTGGGCTAGCGGGAGCTACCGCTCCTACAATGAGCAGTTCTTC
CASSLGWASGSYRSYNEQFF
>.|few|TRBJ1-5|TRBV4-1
TGCGCCAGCAGCCAAGACAGTGTTGGGCCATGGCCCCAGCATTTT
CASSQDSVGPWPQHF
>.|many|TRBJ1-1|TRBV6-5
TGTGCCAGCAGTTACTCGAGTCCGATGAACACTGAAGCTTTCTTT
CASSYSSPMNTEAFF
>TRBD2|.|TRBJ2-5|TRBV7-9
TGTGCCAGCAGCTTAGTGGGACTAGCGGGAGAGACCCAGTACTTC
CASSLVGLAGETQYF
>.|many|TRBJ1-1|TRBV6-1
TGTGCCAGCAGTGGAAGGGAGGAGAGGGTGACCACTGAAGCTTTCTTT
CASSGREERVTTEAFF
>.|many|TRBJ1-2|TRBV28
TGTGCCAGCAGTTTAGAGGCACCCGCCTATGGCTACACCTTC
CASSLEAPAYGYTF
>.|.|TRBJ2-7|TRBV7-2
TGTGCCAGCAGCCCTCAACAGATGGCCGAGCAGTACTTC
CASSPQQMAEQYF
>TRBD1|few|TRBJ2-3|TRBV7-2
TGTGCCAGCAGCCGATGGACAGGGAGCACAGATACGCAGTATTTT
CASSRWTGSTDTQYF
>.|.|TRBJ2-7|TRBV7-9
TGTGCCAGCAGCTTAGTTCGGGGGAGGACCTACGAGCAGTACTTC
CASSLVRGRTYEQYF
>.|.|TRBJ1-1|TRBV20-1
TGCAGTGCTAGTGACCAGCCCGCTGAAGCTTTCTTT
CSASDQPAEAFF
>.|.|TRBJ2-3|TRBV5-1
TGCGCCAGCAGCTTGGGACAGTACACAGATACGCAGTATTTT
CASSLGQYTDTQYF
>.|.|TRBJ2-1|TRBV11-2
TGTGCCAGCAGCGTCGGGACACAGTACAATGAGCAGTTCTTC
CASSVGTQYNEQFF
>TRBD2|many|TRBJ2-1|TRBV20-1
TGCAGTGCTAGAGGGACTAGCGGGAGGACGACTAGCTCCTACAATGAGCAGTTCTTC
CSARGTSGRTTSSYNEQFF
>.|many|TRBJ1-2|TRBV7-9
TGTGCCAGCAGCTTAGGTGAGGGCGCCGACGGCTACACCTTC
CASSLGEGADGYTF
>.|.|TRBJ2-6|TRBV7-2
TGTGCCAGCAGATCAGGAAGCCCCAGCTCTGGGGCCAACGTCCTGACTTTC
CASRSGSPSSGANVLTF
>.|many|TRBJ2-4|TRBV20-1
TGCAGTGCTAGAGAGGGGGCTCTGGAGGGGCGACTAGCCAAAAACATTCAGTACTTC
CSAREGALEGRLAKNIQYF
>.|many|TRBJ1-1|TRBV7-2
TGTGCCAGCAGCTCTACGGCGCTGAACACTGAAGCTTTCTTT
CASSSTALNTEAFF
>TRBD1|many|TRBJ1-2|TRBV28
TGTGCCAGCAGTCTGATGAGACAGGGGTATGGCTACACCTTC
CASSLMRQGYGYTF
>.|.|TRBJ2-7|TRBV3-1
TGTGCCAGCAGCCAAGCCGGGACCTCAATTTACGAGCAGTACTTC
CASSQAGTSIYEQYF
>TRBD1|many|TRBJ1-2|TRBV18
TGTGCCAGCTACGAAATCCAGGGGGACTATGGCTACACCTTC
CASYEIQGDYGYTF
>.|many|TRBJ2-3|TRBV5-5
TGTGCCAGCAGCTTGGAAGGTAAAGGCACAGATACGCAGTATTTT
CASSLEGKGTDTQYF
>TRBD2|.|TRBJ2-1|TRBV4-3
TGCGCCAGCAGCCGCACCGGGACTAGCGGGGACAATGAGCAGTTCTTC
CASSRTGTSGDNEQFF
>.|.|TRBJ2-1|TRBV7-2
TGTGCCAGCTACAGCACCAGGGAGATGAATGAGCAGTTCTTC
CASYSTREMNEQFF
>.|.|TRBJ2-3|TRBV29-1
TGCAGCGTTGATTTCGGAGATACGCAGTATTTT
CSVDFGDTQYF